The following is a T cell receptor (beta chain) sequence with its context. The antigen remains undetermined. Sequencing ends 3 residues short of the CDR3 end; the germline J gene provides the rest. These data come from a study of T cell clonality in common variable immunodeficiency. Study-wide findings and caveats: Fewer TCRbeta clones were shared among CVID subjects than controls. Common variable immunodeficiency TCR beta sequences reportedly had fewer deletions and N-nucleotide insertions.

The CDR3 runs to 13 residues. Germline V gene data show CDR1 as KGHSH and CDR2 as LQKENI. The repertoire was sequenced with immunoSEQ multiplex PCR; TCRdb's copy has only in-frame clones and lacks some. The counts give 10,000 to 13,000 clones, none of them seen only once; under 7% is held by the top ten. The sequence came from a human donor with common variable immunodeficiency. Sequencing was performed on peripheral blood mononuclear cells. The chain carries TRBV18 and TRBJ1-2; D might be TRBD1 (5 bases). The CDR3 DNA, read in part, is TGTGCCAGCTCACCACCGGTCCAGGGAGGC. It specifies CASSPPVQGG. The complete CDR3 reads CASSPPVQGGYTF. The full variable domain, with the rest looked up from reference TRBV18 and TRBJ1-2, is NAGVMQNPRHLVRRRGQEARLRCSPMKGHSHVYWYRQLPEEGLKFMVYLQKENIIDESGMPKERFSAEFPKEGPSILRIQQVVRGDSAAYFCASSPPVQGGYTFGSGTRLTVV.